The 31 T cell receptor beta chains below all came from one sample that was sequenced in a study of metastatic and nonmetastatic thyroid tumors. TCRdb ran MiXCR on the PCR reads. This repertoire shows roughly 25,000 clones, approximately 24% found once; its top ten account for around 10%. Each patient went into thyroid surgery without having received any treatment. Material: tumor tissue. The receptor source for this set is a male donor with papillary thyroid cancer or a benign thyroid nodule (not recorded which). Some clones in this sample may be carry-over from other donors' samples.

Sample share makes this clone medium-sized. This chain uses TRBV6-2 or TRBV6-3 with TRBJ2-1; TRBD2 matches at 11 bases. Germline V gene sequence: CDR1 MNHEY, CDR2 SVGEGT. This CDR3 spans 16 amino acids. V was clipped by 2 bases and J by 9 bases; unmatched bases: 9. The CDR3 DNA reads TGTGCCAGCAGTTACGGAGCTAGCGGGAGGTTTGGTGAGCAGTTCTTC. Residues: CASSYGASGRFGEQFF.

The chain joins TRBV2 to TRBJ2-5; TRBD1 agrees at 7 bases. Trimming removed 2 bases from V and 4 bases from J; junction bases left unmatched: 1. Germline CDR1 SNHLY, CDR2 FYNNEI. The CDR3 loop spans 13 amino acids. The CDR3 reads CASSESGGETQYF. As DNA, the CDR3 is TGTGCCAGCAGTGAATCAGGGGGAGAGACCCAGTACTTC.

In this sample, this clone turned up many times. This chain connects TRBV10-3 to TRBJ2-5, with a weak D call TRBD1 (5 bases). V dropped 7 bases and J dropped 5 bases, with 14 bases sitting between them. CDR1 ENHRY and CDR2 SYGVKD come from the germline V gene. The CDR3 is 13 residues long. The DNA for the CDR3 is TGTGCCATCAAGTCAAAGGGGTCGGAGACCCAGTACTTC. This codes for CAIKSKGSETQYF.

Many counts were recorded for this clone. The chain uses TRBV7-9 and TRBJ1-2; no clear D. The CDR3 is 14 residues long. The germline gives CDR1 SEHNR, CDR2 FQNEAQ (reference sequence). Trimming stripped 2 bases from V and 4 bases from J, with 11 bases between. The CDR3 DNA reads TGTGCCAGCAGCTTAACGCAGAACTCCTATGGCTACACCTTC. Protein sequence: CASSLTQNSYGYTF.

The gene calls are TRBV4-2 and TRBJ2-5, with D unclear. CDR1 LGHNA and CDR2 YNFKEQ come from the germline V gene. V was cut by 1 base and J by 0 bases, with 15 bases left in between. The CDR3 loop spans 17 amino acids. Here the CDR3 DNA reads TGTGCCAGCAGCCAAGTTAGTGTGGGCGCATACCAAGAGACCCAGTACTTC. Protein product: CASSQVSVGAYQETQYF.

Note on this clone: At one boundary the junction diverges from the germline segment, which might be a read error. J is TRBJ2-7 and V is TRBV11-1, with a possible D match to TRBD2 (5 bases). Germline values: CDR1 SGHAT, CDR2 FQDESV (reference sequence). The CDR3 is 14 residues long. CDR3: CTSGREADSYDQYF. The CDR3 DNA sequence: TGTACCAGCGGCCGGGAAGCGGACTCCTACGATCAGTACTTC.

In its sample, this clone was seen many times. The chain uses TRBV30 and TRBJ2-1; 7 bases fit TRBD2. This CDR3 is 14 amino acids long. Germline CDR1 reads GTSNPN; CDR2 reads SVGIG (reference sequence). Trimming cost V 8 bases and J 7 bases; bases outside gene matches: 14. The CDR3 is CARAASGTRNEQFF. CDR3 nucleotide sequence: TGTGCCCGGGCCGCTAGCGGAACTAGGAATGAGCAGTTCTTC.

This clone has a count of ten or more. This chain links TRBV10-3 with TRBJ1-1; perhaps TRBD1 as D (6 bases). The germline V and J ends were trimmed by 1 base and 8 bases, with 11 bases remaining between them. Germline CDR1 reads ENHRY; CDR2 reads SYGVKD. The CDR3 runs to 13 residues. This CDR3 reads CAISEFLGAEAFF. The CDR3 DNA reads TGTGCCATCAGTGAGTTTTTGGGGGCAGAAGCTTTCTTT.

The chain combines TRBV27 with TRBJ2-1, with TRBD1 as a possible D gene (6 bases). Trimming took 2 bases from V and 5 from J, leaving 7 bases between them. The CDR3 spans 13 residues. The germline CDR1 and CDR2 sequences are MNHEY and SMNVEV (reference sequence). CDR3 region: CASSLPGDNEQFF. CDR3 nucleotide sequence: TGTGCCAGCAGTTTACCAGGGGACAATGAGCAGTTCTTC.

This clone has at least ten counts. The same CDR3 arises from other DNA sequences in this sample as well. J is TRBJ1-2 and V is TRBV12-3 or TRBV12-4, with a weak D call TRBD1 (5 bases). Trimming removed 6 bases at V and 2 bases at J, with 10 bases between. CDR3 length: 13 residues. The chain's CDR3 is CASRGGRNYGYTF. The CDR3 DNA follows: TGTGCCAGCAGGGGGGGTAGGAACTATGGCTACACCTTC.

This sequence joins TRBV6-1 and TRBJ2-2; TRBD2 matches 7 bases. V lost 6 bases and J lost 2; bases outside the gene matches: 12. Germline loops: CDR1 MNHNS, CDR2 SASEGT. This CDR3 spans 17 amino acids. CDR3 sequence reads: CASSPLGGTYNTGELFF. In nucleotides, the CDR3 is TGTGCCAGCAGCCCCTTGGGGGGGACTTACAACACCGGGGAGCTGTTTTTT.

By proportion, this clone is medium-sized. Other DNA variants within this sample encode the same CDR3. The chain is built from TRBV28 and TRBJ2-7, with 10 bases fitting TRBD1. Looked up from germline, CDR1 is MDHEN and CDR2 is SYDVKM. With V trimmed by 7 bases and J by 3 bases, 15 bases remained unmatched. The CDR3 consists of 17 residues. The CDR3 region is CASTPNGYWTGGYEQYF. CDR3 bases: TGTGCCAGCACCCCGAACGGGTATTGGACAGGGGGCTACGAGCAGTACTTC.

This clone has ten or more counts. The chain uses TRBV15 and TRBJ2-7; possible D gene TRBD2, 5 bases. Trimming cost V 0 bases and J 1 base, with 10 bases left between them. CDR1 and CDR2 from the germline V gene are LNHNV and YYDKDF (reference sequence). CDR3 length: 15 residues. CDR3 DNA: TGTGCCACCAGCAGAGAGGAGGCGGTATCCTACGAGCAGTACTTC. Encoded protein: CATSREEAVSYEQYF.

This clone showed up many times. The chain links TRBV5-1 to TRBJ2-5; a weak D match, TRBD2 (5 bases). Germline V CDR1 and CDR2: SGHRS, YFSETQ. The CDR3 sequence is 13 residues long. The V end lost 1 base, the J end lost 3 bases, and 7 bases lay between the germline ends. CDR3: CASSLTGKETQYF. DNA for the CDR3: TGCGCCAGCAGCTTGACGGGGAAAGAGACCCAGTACTTC. The complete variable domain, with remaining parts taken from reference TRBV5-1 and TRBJ2-5, reads KAGVTQTPRYLIKTRGQQVTLSCSPISGHRSVSWYQQTPGQGLQFLFEYFSETQRNKGNFPGRFSGRQFSNSRSEMNVSTLELGDSALYLCASSLTGKETQYFGPGTRLLVL.

With respect to this clone: One junction end disagrees with the germline gene, perhaps due to a read error. The chain combines TRBV28 with TRBJ2-7; D unresolved. The CDR3 covers 14 residues. Per germline, CDR1 MDHEN and CDR2 SYDVKM. CDR3 in DNA: TGTGTCAGCCGATCTCCAGGTGGCTTCTACGAGCAGTACTTC. As protein: CVSRSPGGFYEQYF.

This clone was found many times. J is TRBJ1-3 and V is TRBV20-1, with 11 bases aligning to TRBD1. The length of the CDR3 is 15 residues. The junction had 8 bases not matched to a gene; V was cut back by 6 bases and J by 4 bases. Germline lookup yields CDR1 DFQATT and CDR2 SNEGSKA (reference sequence). The CDR3 region has the DNA TGCAGTGCGTACGGGACAGGGGGATCAGGAAACACCATATATTTT. Residues: CSAYGTGGSGNTIYF.

This clone was counted ten times or more. This chain connects TRBV10-2 to TRBJ1-5; D is ambiguous. CDR3 size: 12 residues. V shed 3 bases and J shed 9 bases, with 9 bases lying between them. CDR1 and CDR2 from the germline V gene are WSHSY and SAAADI. The CDR3 protein is CASSDSGRPQHF. CDR3 nucleotides: TGCGCCAGCAGTGATTCGGGAAGGCCCCAGCATTTT.

This clone was recorded many times. The chain has TRBV20-1 and TRBJ2-3, with 11 bases matching TRBD2. Germline trimming cut 6 bases from V and 0 bases from J; bases unmatched to any gene: 14. This CDR3 has 18 residues. Germline lookup yields CDR1 DFQATT and CDR2 SNEGSKA (reference sequence). DNA of the CDR3: TGCAGTGCGAGCGGCGGGGTGTTAGCGGGAGGGAGCACAGATACGCAGTATTTT. Protein sequence: CSASGGVLAGGSTDTQYF.

This clone came up a few times. The gene calls are TRBV6-1 and TRBJ1-2; D possibly corresponds to TRBD1 (6 bases). The CDR3 totals 14 residues. V shed 7 bases and J shed 4 bases, with 16 bases lying between them. The germline gives CDR1 MNHNS, CDR2 SASEGT. The CDR3 reads CASTEGVQGYGYTF. In DNA, the CDR3 is TGTGCCAGCACCGAGGGCGTACAGGGCTATGGCTACACCTTC.

This clone has at least ten counts. V is TRBV5-1 and J is TRBJ1-2; the match to TRBD1 covers 7 bases. The CDR3 is 14 amino acids. Germline V CDR1 and CDR2: SGHRS, YFSETQ. With V trimmed by 0 bases and J by 4 bases, 3 bases remained unmatched. The CDR3 reads CASSLEGALYGYTF. The CDR3 DNA reads TGCGCCAGCAGCTTGGAGGGGGCCCTCTATGGCTACACCTTC.

This clone was detected ten times or more. V gene TRBV4-3 combines with J gene TRBJ2-7; D gene uncertain. The CDR3 spans 11 residues. Germline assignment: CDR1 LGHNA and CDR2 YSLEER. V lost 1 base to trimming and J lost 5 bases, with 3 bases between them. Written as DNA, the CDR3 is TGCGCCAGCAGCCAAGGGGACGAGCAGTACTTC. Translating gives CASSQGDEQYF.

Worth noting for this clone: Given a much more abundant clone one base away, this may be a read error. This CDR3 is also generated by other DNA sequences in the sample. The chain is built from TRBV12-3 or TRBV12-4 and TRBJ1-5, with D maybe TRBD1 (5 bases). The CDR3 is 18 amino acids. CDR3 coding DNA: TGTGCCAGCACCCTATTACCCCCAGACAGCTATAGCAATCAGCCCCAGCACTTT. Translating it yields CASTLLPPDSYSNQPQHF.

By sample fraction, this clone is medium-sized. This sequence joins TRBV6-2 or TRBV6-3 and TRBJ1-2; no definite D call. The V gene lost 4 bases and the J gene lost 3 bases, with 6 bases spanning the gap. Germline V CDR1 and CDR2: MNHEY, SVGEGT. This CDR3 has 12 amino acids. The CDR3 sequence: CASSFLYYGYTF. Here the CDR3 DNA reads TGTGCCAGCAGTTTTCTGTACTATGGCTACACCTTC.

Comments on this clone: The CDR3 carries no conserved terminal phenylalanine or tryptophan, so it likely arises from a read error. Because the CDR3's place on the DNA is in doubt, the DNA is left out and the CDR3 is given as listed by TCRdb. The J gene is TRBJ2-6, the V gene TRBV14; the table assigns TRBD2, which was not confirmed against the DNA. The CDR3 sequence runs 10 residues, both termini included. In germline, CDR1 is SGHDN, CDR2 FVKESK. The CDR3 sequence: CASSQDTRGA.

This chain joins TRBV28 and TRBJ1-5, with D unclear. Germline CDR1 reads MDHEN; CDR2 reads SYDVKM. The CDR3 runs to 13 residues. The germline V and J ends were trimmed by 10 bases and 0 bases, with 10 bases remaining between them. CDR3 region: CAIRHNSNQPQHF. CDR3 nucleotide sequence: TGTGCCATCCGGCACAATAGCAATCAGCCCCAGCATTTT.

This clone was found a few times. This may be a read error, as it is one base from a much larger clone. This chain joins TRBV15 and TRBJ2-1, with 11 bases fitting TRBD2. The CDR3 spans 16 residues. CDR1 and CDR2 from the germline V gene are LNHNV and YYDKDF (reference sequence). The chain's CDR3 is CSTSRDPSGRSNEQFF. In DNA form, the CDR3 reads TGTTCCACCAGCAGAGATCCTAGCGGGAGGTCGAATGAGCAGTTCTTC.

The rearrangement links TRBV3-1 to TRBJ1-5; D ambiguous. V gave up 2 bases and J gave up 6 bases, with 8 bases separating them. From germline, CDR1 is LGHDT and CDR2 YNNKEL (reference sequence). The CDR3 is made up of 13 amino acids. For the CDR3, the DNA is TGTGCCAGCAGCCAACGGCAGTTTCAGCCCCAGCATTTT. Translating gives CASSQRQFQPQHF.

This clone was observed a few times. The J gene is TRBJ2-2, the V gene TRBV6-1, with 7 bases matching TRBD1. With 6 bases clipped from V and 3 bases from J, the junction kept 7 bases outside the gene matches. CDR1 and CDR2 from the germline V gene are MNHNS and SASEGT. The CDR3 is 15 amino acids. Here the CDR3 DNA reads TGTGCCAGCAGCTACGACAGGGCCGACACCGGGGAGCTGTTTTTT. This gives the protein CASSYDRADTGELFF.

As regards this clone: A much more abundant neighbour one base away suggests this may be a read error. V is TRBV3-1 and J is TRBJ2-3; no clear D gene. The germline V and J ends were trimmed by 2 bases and 3 bases, with 9 bases remaining between them. From germline, CDR1 is LGHDT and CDR2 YNNKEL (reference sequence). CDR3 length: 14 amino acids. The CDR3 DNA reads as TGTGCCAGCAGCCAACCGGTAGAAACAGATACGCAGTATTTT. Translating it yields CASSQPVETDTQYF.

About this clone itself: Given a much more abundant clone one base away, this may be a read error. This sequence joins TRBV10-1 and TRBJ2-4; perhaps TRBD1 as D (5 bases). CDR1 and CDR2 from the germline V gene are WNHNN and SYGVQD (reference sequence). V was trimmed by 4 bases and J by 2 bases, leaving 6 bases between them. CDR3 size: 13 residues. The CDR3: CASSGQSKNIQYF. The CDR3 bases are TGCGCCAGCAGTGGACAGTCCAAAAACATTCAGTACTTC.

This clone is medium-sized in the sample. The rearrangement uses TRBV19 and TRBJ1-6; no clear D gene. Trimming cost V 3 bases and J 15 bases, with 9 bases left between them. Germline V gives CDR1 LNHDA, CDR2 SQIVND (reference sequence). The CDR3 length is 11 residues. CDR3 residues: CASSIGGLLHF. The CDR3 DNA reads as TGTGCCAGTAGTATCGGAGGGCTCCTCCACTTT.